This TCR beta chain was found in a study of control samples from healthy donors and cancer patients. The CDR3 totals 16 residues. Trimming shortened V by 4 bases and J by 6 bases, and 18 bases separated the two germline ends. Germline assignment: CDR1 SGHDN and CDR2 FVKESK. Produced via immunoSEQ multiplex PCR; TCRdb's table is partial and in-frame only. This sample yields more than 70,000 clones, of which approximately 93% are seen a single time; around 0.95% belongs to the top ten. The receptor comes from a woman between 25 and 40 years old in good health. Sequenced material: blood. The chain recombines TRBV14 with TRBJ2-2; a possible D gene is TRBD2 (7 bases). The CDR3 region has the DNA TGTGCCAGCAGCCCCTCGCGAGGGGGGGTCTCCGGGGAGCTGTTTTTT. Protein product: CASSPSRGGVSGELFF.